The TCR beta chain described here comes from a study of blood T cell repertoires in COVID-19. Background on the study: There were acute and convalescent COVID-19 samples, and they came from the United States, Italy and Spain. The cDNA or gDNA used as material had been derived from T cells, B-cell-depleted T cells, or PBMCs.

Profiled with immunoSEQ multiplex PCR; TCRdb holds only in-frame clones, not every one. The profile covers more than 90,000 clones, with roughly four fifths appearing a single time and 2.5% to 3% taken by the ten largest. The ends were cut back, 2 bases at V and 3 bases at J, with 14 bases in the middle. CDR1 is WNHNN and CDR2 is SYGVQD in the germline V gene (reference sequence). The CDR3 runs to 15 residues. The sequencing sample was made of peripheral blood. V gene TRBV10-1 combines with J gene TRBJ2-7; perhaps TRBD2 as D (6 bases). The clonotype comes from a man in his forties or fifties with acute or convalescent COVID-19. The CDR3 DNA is TGCGCCAGCAGTGAGGGGCGGGAACTATTCTACGAGCAGTACTTC. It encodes CASSEGRELFYEQYF.